The 18 T cell receptor beta chains in this list originate from one sample, sequenced in a study of blood T cell repertoires in COVID-19. Sequencing used immunoSEQ multiplex PCR; TCRdb keeps in-frame clones, though not all of them. The table records under 250,000 clones, 84% of them present only once. The sample taken for sequencing was peripheral blood. The receptors were gathered from a middle-aged woman who had recovered from COVID-19.

The rearrangement joins TRBV6-4 to TRBJ1-2, with TRBD1 matching 12 bases. This CDR3 has 15 amino acids. Per the germline V gene, CDR1 is MRHNA and CDR2 is SNTAGT. V shed 0 bases and J 7 bases; nucleotides not matched to a gene: 3. The CDR3 loop is CASSDSGQGASGYTF. The CDR3 DNA reads as TGTGCCAGCAGTGACTCGGGACAGGGGGCCAGTGGCTACACCTTC.

V gene TRBV7-9 combines with J gene TRBJ1-1; D is ambiguous. V shed 1 base and J shed 1 base, with 4 bases lying between them. Germline values: CDR1 SEHNR, CDR2 FQNEAQ (reference sequence). The CDR3 covers 13 residues. The CDR3 region has the DNA TGTGCCAGCAGCTTAGACACGAACACTGAAGCTTTCTTT. Its protein product is CASSLDTNTEAFF.

The CDR3 nucleotides are TGTGCCAGCAGCCCCAGGGGAGACACTGAAGCTTTCTTT. This gives the protein CASSPRGDTEAFF. The chain has TRBV11-3 and TRBJ1-1; maybe TRBD1 (6 bases). V dropped 5 bases and J dropped 3 bases, with 10 bases sitting between them. Germline lookup yields CDR1 SGHNT and CDR2 YENEEA. This CDR3 comprises 13 residues.

The chain couples TRBV6-5 to TRBJ1-2; D is possibly TRBD1 (5 bases). The CDR3 spans 15 residues. The V gene's germline CDR1 is MNHEY and CDR2 SVGAGI. The ends were cut back, 5 bases at V and 4 bases at J, with 17 bases in the middle. CDR3 in amino acids: CASSQTGGLGYGYTF. Written as DNA, the CDR3 is TGTGCCAGCAGTCAAACCGGGGGTCTTGGCTATGGCTACACCTTC.

The J gene is TRBJ1-1, the V gene TRBV5-1, with D possibly being TRBD1 (5 bases). V lost 4 bases and J lost 2, with 9 bases in between. The germline V gene encodes CDR1 SGHRS and CDR2 YFSETQ. The CDR3 has 13 residues. This CDR3 is CASSRGTNTEAFF. The CDR3, as DNA: TGCGCCAGCAGCCGAGGGACTAACACTGAAGCTTTCTTT. Using reference TRBV5-1 and TRBJ1-1 for the parts outside the CDR3, the full variable domain is KAGVTQTPRYLIKTRGQQVTLSCSPISGHRSVSWYQQTPGQGLQFLFEYFSETQRNKGNFPGRFSGRQFSNSRSEMNVSTLELGDSALYLCASSRGTNTEAFFGQGTRLTVV.

The chain combines TRBV6-1 with TRBJ2-2; TRBD1 agrees at 8 bases. From germline, CDR1 is MNHNS and CDR2 SASEGT. V lost 2 bases to trimming and J lost 1 base; unmatched junction nucleotides: 6. The CDR3 length is 17 residues. DNA for the CDR3: TGTGCCAGCAGTGAACCTGTTGGACAGGGGAACACCGGGGAGCTGTTTTTT. Translation gives CASSEPVGQGNTGELFF.

The chain has TRBV7-2 and TRBJ2-1; possibly TRBD1 for D (5 bases). Germline V gene data show CDR1 as SGHTA and CDR2 as FQGNSA. Trimming pared 2 bases from V and 7 bases from J, leaving 15 bases between. This CDR3 region has 15 residues. CDR3 nucleotides: TGTGCCAGCAGCTTACAGGGATACTTTTCGAATGAGCAGTTCTTC. Protein sequence: CASSLQGYFSNEQFF.

This rearrangement joins TRBV5-1 to TRBJ1-3, with a weak D call TRBD1 (5 bases). Germline lookup yields CDR1 SGHRS and CDR2 YFSETQ. V was cut by 5 bases and J by 14 bases, with 14 bases left in between. The CDR3 sequence is 11 residues long. CDR3 DNA: TGCGCCAGCAGGGAGGGGCCAGTTTTATATTTT. Translated: CASREGPVLYF.

This rearrangement joins TRBV19 to TRBJ1-1, with D perhaps matching TRBD1 (6 bases). The CDR3 extends over 13 amino acids. Trimming shortened V by 7 bases and J by 4 bases, and 13 bases separated the two germline ends. Germline V gene lookup returns CDR1 LNHDA and CDR2 SQIVND (reference sequence). CDR3 in DNA: TGTGCCAGTACCCACAGGGATGGCACTGAAGCTTTCTTT. Protein: CASTHRDGTEAFF. Using reference TRBV19 and TRBJ1-1 for the parts outside the CDR3, the full variable domain is DGGITQSPKYLFRKEGQNVTLSCEQNLNHDAMYWYRQDPGQGLRLIYYSQIVNDFQKGDIAEGYSVSREKKESFPLTVTSAQKNPTAFYLCASTHRDGTEAFFGQGTRLTVV.

V usage is TRBV10-3 and J usage is TRBJ2-1; D possibly corresponds to TRBD1 (6 bases). Per germline, CDR1 ENHRY and CDR2 SYGVKD. This CDR3 comprises 16 residues. Trimming shortened V by 6 bases and J by 0 bases, and 15 bases separated the two germline ends. In DNA, the CDR3 is TGTGCCATCAGGCCGCAGGGGCCAAACTCCTACAATGAGCAGTTCTTC. Its protein is CAIRPQGPNSYNEQFF.

This rearrangement joins TRBV6-5 to TRBJ1-2, with 8 nucleotides matching TRBD1. Trimming took 7 bases from V and 4 from J; bases not matched to a gene: 11. CDR3 length: 15 amino acids. The germline CDR1 and CDR2 sequences are MNHEY and SVGAGI. The CDR3 region is CASTGTGFSLYGYTF. The CDR3 nucleotides read TGTGCCAGCACCGGGACAGGTTTTTCCCTCTATGGCTACACCTTC.

This chain links TRBV12-3 or TRBV12-4 with TRBJ2-3; TRBD1 is a possible D gene (5 bases). V lost 10 bases and J lost 1, with 12 bases in between. The CDR3 is made up of 13 amino acids. CDR3: CATRLGRTDTQYF. The DNA for the CDR3 is TGTGCCACTAGACTGGGGCGCACAGATACGCAGTATTTT.

The rearrangement uses TRBV30 and TRBJ1-6, with 10 bases fitting TRBD1. The CDR3 is 15 residues long. Germline CDR1 GTSNPN, CDR2 SVGIG (reference sequence). V lost 3 bases, J lost 5 bases, and 4 bases stayed unmatched. The CDR3 nucleotides read TGTGCCTGGAGAAGACAGGGGGCGGATAATTCACCCCTCCACTTT. It yields the protein CAWRRQGADNSPLHF.

DNA for the CDR3: TGCAGCGTTGACAGGGAAGGACATGGCTACACCTTC. Protein product: CSVDREGHGYTF. This chain joins TRBV29-1 and TRBJ1-2; possible D gene TRBD1, 5 bases. The CDR3 spans 12 residues. The V end was cut by 3 bases, the J end by 6 bases, with 11 bases between. Germline CDR1 is SQVTM and CDR2 is ANQGSEA.

This clone was recorded once. The chain carries TRBV28 and TRBJ1-6, with 8 positions matching TRBD1. Germline V lookup: CDR1 MDHEN, CDR2 SYDVKM. The CDR3 runs 15 residues. J lost 7 bases, V lost 2 bases, and 4 bases had no gene match. The CDR3 spells CASSLQGADNSPLHF. CDR3 nucleotides: TGTGCCAGCAGTTTACAGGGGGCGGACAATTCACCCCTCCACTTT.

The V gene is TRBV6-5, the J gene TRBJ2-2, with 7 bases fitting TRBD1. CDR3 size: 15 residues. Germline-derived CDR1 and CDR2 are MNHEY and SVGAGI. J gave up 4 bases and V 5 bases, and 7 bases lay outside the gene matches. The CDR3 loop is CASSTTGRGTGELFF. The CDR3 nucleotides are TGTGCCAGCAGTACGACAGGGAGAGGCACCGGGGAGCTGTTTTTT.

This clone was found a few times. The chain couples TRBV19 to TRBJ1-2, with 7 bases lining up with TRBD1. This CDR3 has 13 amino acids. Germline-derived CDR1 and CDR2 are LNHDA and SQIVND (reference sequence). This CDR3 reads CGTGGGSYYGYTF. For the CDR3, the DNA is TGTGGCACCGGAGGGGGCAGTTACTATGGCTACACCTTC.

This chain uses TRBV5-1 with TRBJ1-1; D gene ambiguous. This CDR3 comprises 15 residues. Germline V gene sequence: CDR1 SGHRS, CDR2 YFSETQ. V shed 2 bases and J shed 0 bases, with 11 bases lying between them. This chain's CDR3 is CASSLSAIMNTEAFF. In DNA, the CDR3 is TGCGCCAGCAGCTTAAGTGCGATCATGAACACTGAAGCTTTCTTT.